This T cell receptor (beta chain) originates from a study of early T cells in non-severe SARS-CoV-2 infection. Unique molecular identifiers tagged individual cDNA molecules. TCRdb analysed the 5' RACE reads with MiXCR anew, one entry per CDR3 protein. The data contain 80,000 to 95,000 distinct CDR3 sequences, roughly 14% of them singletons. This clonotype turned up a few times. Germline V gene lookup returns CDR1 SGHNT and CDR2 YENEEA. This CDR3 spans 13 amino acids. V dropped 3 bases and J dropped 2 bases, with 5 bases sitting between them. The sequencing input was whole blood. The TCR sequence derives from an adult who was a healthcare worker with PCR-confirmed SARS-CoV-2 infection or an uninfected control (not recorded which). V and J are TRBV11-3 and TRBJ1-3; no clear D. CDR3 coding DNA: TGTGCCAGCAGCTTTTTGCCTGGAAACACCATATATTTT. Amino acid sequence: CASSFLPGNTIYF. Full variable domain (rest looked up from reference TRBV11-3 and TRBJ1-3): EAGVVQSPRYKIIEKKQPVAFWCNPISGHNTLYWYLQNLGQGPELLIRYENEEAVDDSQLPKDRFSAERLKGVDSTLKIQPAELGDSAVYLCASSFLPGNTIYFGEGSWLTVV.